This TCR beta chain came from a study of blood T cell repertoires in COVID-19. Study overall: The cDNA or gDNA used as material had been derived from T cells, B-cell-depleted T cells, or PBMCs.

This CDR3 spans 13 amino acids. CDR1 is LNHDA, CDR2 SQIVND, per germline (reference sequence). V lost 7 bases to trimming and J lost 0 bases, with 7 bases between them. Profiling relied on immunoSEQ multiplex PCR, and the TCRdb table lists in-frame clones only, not all of them. The table has about 160,000 clones, approximately 79% seen once. The chain is built from TRBV19 and TRBJ1-5; D not resolved. The TCR originated in a middle-aged woman with COVID-19, enrolled during active disease. Material for sequencing was peripheral blood. CDR3 DNA: TGTGCCAGTACTGTTTTTAGCAATCAGCCCCAGCATTTT. This encodes CASTVFSNQPQHF.